Listed below are T cell receptor beta chains from one sample, sequenced in a study of T-cell memory formation after mild COVID-19. Using its own MiXCR run on the 5' RACE reads, TCRdb lists one record per CDR3 protein. The sample holds about 250,000 distinct CDR3 sequences; just over 15% are singletons and the top ten take over 2%. Sequencing used PBMCs or a T cell subset sorted from them (not recorded which). Receptor source: an adult woman who had mild COVID-19 (a few samples of this study predate the infection). Cell type and time point are not known. CDR3s include the opening cysteine and the closing phenylalanine or tryptophan.

TRBV18,TRBJ2-7,CASSPRDRFVEQYF
TRBV24-1,TRBJ1-1,CATSDSRLLNTEAFF
TRBV7-2,TRBJ1-5,CASSVDRINNQPQHF
TRBV29-1,TRBJ2-1,CSVDEREARRYNEQFF
TRBV7-2,TRBJ1-2,CASSTRGVGGYGYTF
TRBV25-1,TRBJ1-3,CASSEWARSSGNTIYF
TRBV20-1,TRBJ2-3,CSARASGFTNTQYF
TRBV20-1,TRBJ2-3,CSAQGPDTDTQYF
TRBV24-1,TRBJ2-5,CATSDVVLGKETQYF
TRBV18,TRBJ2-2,CASSSGTGDLALFF
TRBV4-3,TRBJ1-1,CASSVGTANTEAFF
TRBV24-1,TRBJ1-2,CATSDGQFWNGYTF
TRBV7-6,TRBJ1-1,CASRPTLSSRYTEAFF
TRBV18,TRBJ1-1,CASSPPHPTAYTEAFF
TRBV24-1,TRBJ2-5,CATSDLTGQGPQETQYF
TRBV24-1,TRBJ2-1,CATSDLGQTLGGEQFF
TRBV29-1,TRBJ2-7,CSVARDRGGYEQYF
TRBV7-9,TRBJ2-1,CASNERASSYNEQFF
TRBV9,TRBJ2-2,CASSVDPRGSTGELFF
TRBV6-2/TRBV6-3,TRBJ2-5,CASSYGTGGTQETQYF